The next 17 T cell receptor beta chains were all read from a single sample in a study of blood T cell repertoires in COVID-19. Using immunoSEQ multiplex PCR, the repertoire was profiled, and TCRdb retains in-frame clones only, with some absent. The sample holds under 150,000 clones, around 86% seen once. The specimen sequenced was peripheral blood. These TCRs come from a middle-aged man with active or convalescent COVID-19.

The V gene is TRBV11-2, the J gene TRBJ2-1; D is uncertain. Trimming cost V 3 bases and J 15 bases, with 15 bases left between them. Germline V lookup: CDR1 SGHAT, CDR2 FQNNGV. CDR3 size: 12 residues. CDR3 sequence (DNA): TGTGCCAGCAGCTTTGAACGGTCGGGTTCGTTCTTC. Residues: CASSFERSGSFF.

The rearrangement uses TRBV9 and TRBJ2-5; 9 bases match TRBD2. This CDR3 comprises 15 residues. The V gene end was trimmed by 0 bases and the J gene end by 1 base; junction bases not matched to a gene: 1. Germline values: CDR1 SGDLS, CDR2 YYNGEE. The CDR3 nucleotides read TGTGCCAGCAGCGTAGAGACTAGCGGCCAAGAGACCCAGTACTTC. Translating gives CASSVETSGQETQYF.

In regard to this clone: The sample holds other DNA sequences that translate to the same CDR3. The chain combines TRBV18 with TRBJ2-3; D not certain. Looked up from germline, CDR1 is KGHSH and CDR2 is LQKENI. Trimming cost V 0 bases and J 0 bases, with 4 bases left between them. The length of the CDR3 is 14 residues. CDR3 sequence (DNA): TGTGCCAGCTCACCACCTTCTAGCACAGATACGCAGTATTTT. It yields the protein CASSPPSSTDTQYF.

This chain links TRBV6-5 with TRBJ2-5; D perhaps matches TRBD1 (5 bases). Per the germline V gene, CDR1 is MNHEY and CDR2 is SVGAGI. Between the trimmed V and J ends, which lost 2 bases and 0 bases, there was a span of 7 bases. The CDR3 covers 14 residues. CDR3 in amino acids: CASSYGADQETQYF. The CDR3 region has the DNA TGTGCCAGCAGTTACGGGGCGGACCAAGAGACCCAGTACTTC.

The rearrangement links TRBV3-1 (or the pseudogene TRBV3-2) to TRBJ2-4; perhaps TRBD2 as D (5 bases). Germline V gene sequence: CDR1 LGHDT, CDR2 YNNKEL (reference sequence). V was trimmed by 1 base and J by 3 bases, leaving 10 bases between them. The CDR3 length is 15 residues. The CDR3 region is CASSQVWGVKNIQYF. The DNA of the CDR3 is TGTGCCAGCAGCCAAGTCTGGGGAGTCAAAAACATTCAGTACTTC.

Here the CDR3 DNA reads TGTGCCACTCACAGCGGGGGGCATGACAATGAGCAGTTCTTC. Protein product: CATHSGGHDNEQFF. The V and J genes are TRBV6-5 and TRBJ2-1; TRBD2 matches 9 bases. The CDR3 contains 14 residues. J lost 5 bases, V lost 10 bases, and 9 bases had no gene match. Germline V CDR1 and CDR2: MNHEY, SVGAGI.

The chain links TRBV11-2 to TRBJ1-2, with TRBD1 matching over 10 bases. Germline loops: CDR1 SGHAT, CDR2 FQNNGV. The CDR3 loop spans 15 amino acids. V shed 4 bases, J shed 2 bases, and the junction held 4 bases outside the gene matches. The CDR3 here is CASSSGTGANYGYTF. The DNA of the CDR3 is TGTGCCAGCAGCTCCGGGACAGGGGCGAACTATGGCTACACCTTC.

The DNA for the CDR3 is TGTGCCAGCACCTACGGTGCCTTAAACATTCAGTACTTC. Its protein is CASTYGALNIQYF. The rearrangement links TRBV12-3 or TRBV12-4 to TRBJ2-4; no reliable D call. The CDR3 runs 13 residues. Trimming took off 7 bases at V and 6 bases at J, with 13 bases between the two ends.

The CDR3 coding sequence is TGCGCCAGCAGCCAACCTGACACGGCCTCTGGAAACACCATATATTTT. This sequence encodes CASSQPDTASGNTIYF. The rearrangement uses TRBV4-1 and TRBJ1-3; no reliable D call. Germline V gene sequence: CDR1 MGHRA, CDR2 YSYEKL. V was pared by 2 bases and J by 0 bases, with 11 bases between. This CDR3 spans 16 amino acids.

This chain uses TRBV6-5 with TRBJ2-7, with D possibly being TRBD1 (5 bases). This CDR3 is built from 13 residues. Germline V CDR1 and CDR2: MNHEY, SVGAGI. The V end was cut by 7 bases, the J end by 5 bases, with 15 bases between. In DNA, the CDR3 is TGTGCCAGCAAGGCAGGGCGATTCAACGAGCAGTACTTC. Its protein is CASKAGRFNEQYF.

The J gene is TRBJ1-1, the V gene TRBV5-5; TRBD1 is a possible D gene (5 bases). The CDR3 totals 14 residues. Germline assignment: CDR1 SGHKS and CDR2 YYEKEE (reference sequence). V was shortened by 4 bases and J by 2 bases, with 12 bases between the two germline ends. Here the CDR3 reads CASSPRDLNTEAFF. In DNA, the CDR3 is TGTGCCAGCAGCCCCCGGGACTTAAACACTGAAGCTTTCTTT.

This clone has only one observation. The genes are TRBV27 and TRBJ1-1; D might be TRBD1 (5 bases). V was cut by 2 bases and J by 4 bases, with 11 bases left in between. The V gene's germline CDR1 is MNHEY and CDR2 SMNVEV (reference sequence). The CDR3 consists of 14 residues. The CDR3 loop is CASSLEGRGTEAFF. CDR3 coding DNA: TGTGCCAGCAGTTTAGAGGGGCGGGGCACTGAAGCTTTCTTT.

The chain recombines TRBV7-2 with TRBJ2-2, with a tentative D call TRBD1 (6 bases). Germline V gene sequence: CDR1 SGHTA, CDR2 FQGNSA. V lost 5 bases and J 5 bases, leaving 12 bases between the germline ends. This CDR3 spans 14 amino acids. The DNA for the CDR3 is TGTGCCAGCAGCCCCCGAGGGGGAACCGGGGAGCTGTTTTTT. It specifies CASSPRGGTGELFF.

This rearrangement joins TRBV6-2 or TRBV6-3 to TRBJ1-5; tentative D call: TRBD1 (5 bases). The germline V and J ends were trimmed by 3 bases and 5 bases, with 8 bases remaining between them. Germline CDR1 reads MNHEY; CDR2 reads SVGEGT. The CDR3 sequence is 13 residues long. CDR3 sequence (DNA): TGTGCCAGCAGTTATGAAGGGGATCAGCCCCAGCATTTT. Translation: CASSYEGDQPQHF.

The chain combines TRBV29-1 with TRBJ2-3; D not resolved. This CDR3 comprises 16 residues. The V gene's germline CDR1 is SQVTM and CDR2 ANQGSEA. The germline V and J ends were trimmed by 1 base and 0 bases, with 14 bases remaining between them. CDR3: CSVEAHNGYSTDTQYF. CDR3 bases: TGCAGCGTTGAAGCCCATAACGGGTACAGCACAGATACGCAGTATTTT.

The chain has TRBV9 and TRBJ2-3, with D perhaps TRBD2 (6 bases). The germline V gene encodes CDR1 SGDLS and CDR2 YYNGEE. Trimming shortened V by 0 bases and J by 1 base, and 9 bases separated the two germline ends. CDR3 length: 15 amino acids. The CDR3 DNA follows: TGTGCCAGCAGCGTAGGCGGGGACGGCACAGATACGCAGTATTTT. Translating it yields CASSVGGDGTDTQYF.

In its sample, this clone was seen once. The chain combines TRBV5-1 with TRBJ2-2; D remains ambiguous. The CDR3 runs to 15 residues. The germline V and J ends were trimmed by 0 bases and 2 bases, with 8 bases remaining between them. CDR1 is SGHRS, CDR2 YFSETQ, per germline. Here the CDR3 DNA reads TGCGCCAGCAGCTTGGTTCACACCAACACCGGGGAGCTGTTTTTT. Protein sequence: CASSLVHTNTGELFF.